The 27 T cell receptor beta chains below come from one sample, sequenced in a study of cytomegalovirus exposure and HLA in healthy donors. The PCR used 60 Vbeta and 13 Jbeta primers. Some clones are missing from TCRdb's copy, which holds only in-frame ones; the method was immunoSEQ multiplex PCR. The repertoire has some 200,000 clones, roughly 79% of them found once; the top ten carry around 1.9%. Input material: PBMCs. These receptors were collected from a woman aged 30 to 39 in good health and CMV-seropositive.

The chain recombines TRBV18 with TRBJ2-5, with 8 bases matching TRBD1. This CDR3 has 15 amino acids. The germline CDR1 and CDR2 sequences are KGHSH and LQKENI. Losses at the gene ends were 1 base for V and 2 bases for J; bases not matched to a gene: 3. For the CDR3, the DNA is TGTGCCAGCTCACCACTCAGGGGGCCACAAGAGACCCAGTACTTC. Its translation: CASSPLRGPQETQYF.

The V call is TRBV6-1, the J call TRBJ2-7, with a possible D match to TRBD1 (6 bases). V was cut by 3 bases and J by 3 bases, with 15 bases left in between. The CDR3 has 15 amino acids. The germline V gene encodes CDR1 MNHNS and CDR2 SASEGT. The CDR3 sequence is CASSEYSDRFYEQYF. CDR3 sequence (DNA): TGTGCCAGCAGTGAGTACTCGGACAGATTCTACGAGCAGTACTTC.

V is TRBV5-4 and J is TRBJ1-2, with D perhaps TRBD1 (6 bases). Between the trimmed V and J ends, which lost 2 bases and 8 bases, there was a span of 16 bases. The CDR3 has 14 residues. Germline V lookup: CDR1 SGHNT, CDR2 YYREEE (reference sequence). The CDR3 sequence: CASSFFQGSGGYTF. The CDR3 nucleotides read TGTGCCAGCAGCTTTTTCCAGGGGTCAGGCGGCTACACCTTC.

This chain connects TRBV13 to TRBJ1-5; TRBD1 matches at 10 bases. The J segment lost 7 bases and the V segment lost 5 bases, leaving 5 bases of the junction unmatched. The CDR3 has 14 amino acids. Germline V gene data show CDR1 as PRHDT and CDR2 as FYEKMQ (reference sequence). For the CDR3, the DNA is TGTGCCAGCAGCCTCGGGACAGGGGTGCAGCCCCAGCATTTT. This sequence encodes CASSLGTGVQPQHF.

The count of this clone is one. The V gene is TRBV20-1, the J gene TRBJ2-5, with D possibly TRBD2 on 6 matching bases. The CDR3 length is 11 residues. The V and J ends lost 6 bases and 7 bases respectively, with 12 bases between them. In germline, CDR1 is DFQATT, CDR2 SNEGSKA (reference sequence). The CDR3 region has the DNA TGCAGTGCCAGGCACGGGGGGACCCAGTACTTC. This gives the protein CSARHGGTQYF.

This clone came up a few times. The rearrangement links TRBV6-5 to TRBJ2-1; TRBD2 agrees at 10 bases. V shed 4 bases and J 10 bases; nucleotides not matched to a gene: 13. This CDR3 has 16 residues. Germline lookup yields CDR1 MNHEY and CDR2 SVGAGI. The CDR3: CASSLRAGGIRVEQFF. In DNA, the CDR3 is TGTGCCAGCAGTTTAAGAGCGGGGGGGATCAGAGTCGAGCAGTTCTTC.

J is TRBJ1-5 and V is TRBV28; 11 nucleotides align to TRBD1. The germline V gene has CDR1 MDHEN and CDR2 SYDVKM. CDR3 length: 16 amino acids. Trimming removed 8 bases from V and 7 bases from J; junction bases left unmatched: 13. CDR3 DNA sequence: TGTGCCAGCGGACTTGGCGGGACAGGGGGTATACAGCCCCAGCATTTT. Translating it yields CASGLGGTGGIQPQHF.

CDR3 bases: TGTGCCAGCAGTCCAAGATCTTTTGGACAGGGGGGATCAACTGGCACTGAAGCTTTCTTT. Its protein product is CASSPRSFGQGGSTGTEAFF. The rearrangement links TRBV28 to TRBJ1-1; TRBD1 matches at 10 bases. Germline CDR1 and CDR2: MDHEN and SYDVKM. Losses at the gene ends were 5 bases for V and 4 bases for J; bases not matched to a gene: 22. The CDR3 loop spans 20 amino acids. Looking up the rest from reference TRBV28 and TRBJ1-1 gives the full variable domain: DVKVTQSSRYLVKRTGEKVFLECVQDMDHENMFWYRQDPGLGLRLIYFSYDVKMKEKGDIPEGYSVSREKKERFSLILESASTNQTSMYLCASSPRSFGQGGSTGTEAFFGQGTRLTVV.

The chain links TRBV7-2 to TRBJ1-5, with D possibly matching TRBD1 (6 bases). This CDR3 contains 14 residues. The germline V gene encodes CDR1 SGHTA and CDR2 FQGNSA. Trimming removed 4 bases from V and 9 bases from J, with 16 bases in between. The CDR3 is CASSYRTVGRPQHF. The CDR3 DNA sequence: TGTGCCAGCAGCTACAGGACAGTCGGCCGGCCCCAGCATTTT.

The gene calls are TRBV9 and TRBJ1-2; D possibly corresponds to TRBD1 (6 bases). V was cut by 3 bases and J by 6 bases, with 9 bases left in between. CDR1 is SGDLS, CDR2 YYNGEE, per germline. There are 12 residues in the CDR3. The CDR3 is CASSEQGHGYTF. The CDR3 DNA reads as TGTGCCAGCAGCGAACAGGGACATGGCTACACCTTC.

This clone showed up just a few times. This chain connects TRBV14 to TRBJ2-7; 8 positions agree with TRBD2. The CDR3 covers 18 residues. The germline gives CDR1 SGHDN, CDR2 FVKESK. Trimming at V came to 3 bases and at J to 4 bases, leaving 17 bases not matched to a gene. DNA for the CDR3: TGTGCCAGCAGCCAGTTGCCGCTGAAGGTAGCGGGATTTTACGAGCAGTACTTC. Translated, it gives CASSQLPLKVAGFYEQYF.

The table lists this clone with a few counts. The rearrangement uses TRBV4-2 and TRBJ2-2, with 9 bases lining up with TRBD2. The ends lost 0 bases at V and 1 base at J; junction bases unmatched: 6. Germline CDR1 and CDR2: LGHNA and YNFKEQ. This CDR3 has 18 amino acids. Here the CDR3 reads CASSQEGVTSGNTGELFF. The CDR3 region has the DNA TGTGCCAGCAGCCAAGAGGGGGTGACTAGCGGGAACACCGGGGAGCTGTTTTTT.

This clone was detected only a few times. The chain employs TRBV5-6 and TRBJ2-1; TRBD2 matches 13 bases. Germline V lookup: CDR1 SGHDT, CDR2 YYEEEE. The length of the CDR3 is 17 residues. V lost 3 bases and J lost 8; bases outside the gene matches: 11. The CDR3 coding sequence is TGTGCCAGCAGCTGGCCCACTAGCGGGAGGGTTATCGATGAGCAGTTCTTC. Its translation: CASSWPTSGRVIDEQFF.

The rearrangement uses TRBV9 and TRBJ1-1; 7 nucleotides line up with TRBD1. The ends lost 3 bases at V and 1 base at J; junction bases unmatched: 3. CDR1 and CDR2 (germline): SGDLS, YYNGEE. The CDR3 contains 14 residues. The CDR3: CASSDDRANTEAFF. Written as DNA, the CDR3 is TGTGCCAGCAGCGACGACAGGGCGAACACTGAAGCTTTCTTT. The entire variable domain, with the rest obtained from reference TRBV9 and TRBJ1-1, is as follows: DSGVTQTPKHLITATGQRVTLRCSPRSGDLSVYWYQQSLDQGLQFLIQYYNGEERAKGNILERFSAQQFPDLHSELNLSSLELGDSALYFCASSDDRANTEAFFGQGTRLTVV.

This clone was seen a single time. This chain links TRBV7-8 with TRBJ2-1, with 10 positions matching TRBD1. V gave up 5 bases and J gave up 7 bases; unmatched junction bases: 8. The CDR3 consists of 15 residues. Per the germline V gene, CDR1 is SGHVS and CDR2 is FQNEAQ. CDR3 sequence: CASSPDRGRFNEQFF. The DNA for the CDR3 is TGTGCCAGCAGCCCTGACAGGGGGCGGTTTAATGAGCAGTTCTTC. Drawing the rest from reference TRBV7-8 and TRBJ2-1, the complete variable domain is GAGVSQSPRYKVAKRGQDVALRCDPISGHVSLFWYQQALGQGPEFLTYFQNEAQLDKSGLPSDRFFAERPEGSVSTLKIQRTQQEDSAVYLCASSPDRGRFNEQFFGPGTRLTVL.

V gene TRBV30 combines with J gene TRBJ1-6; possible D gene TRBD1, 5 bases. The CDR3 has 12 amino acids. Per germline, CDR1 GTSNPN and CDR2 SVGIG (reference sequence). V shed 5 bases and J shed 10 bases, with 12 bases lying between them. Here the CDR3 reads CAWDRWGSPLHF. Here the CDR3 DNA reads TGTGCCTGGGACCGCTGGGGCTCACCCCTCCACTTT.

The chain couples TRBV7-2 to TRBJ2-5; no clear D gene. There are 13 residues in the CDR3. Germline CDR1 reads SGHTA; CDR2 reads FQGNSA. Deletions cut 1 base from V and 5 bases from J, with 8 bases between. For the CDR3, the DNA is TGTGCCAGCAGCTTAGGACTTGTGGAGACCCAGTACTTC. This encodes CASSLGLVETQYF.

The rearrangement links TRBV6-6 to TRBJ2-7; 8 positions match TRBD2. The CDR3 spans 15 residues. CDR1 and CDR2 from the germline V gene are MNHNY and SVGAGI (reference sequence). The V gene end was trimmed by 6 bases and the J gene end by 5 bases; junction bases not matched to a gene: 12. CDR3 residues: CASSADEGGRNEQYF. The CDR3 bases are TGTGCCAGCAGCGCCGATGAGGGCGGGAGGAACGAGCAGTACTTC.

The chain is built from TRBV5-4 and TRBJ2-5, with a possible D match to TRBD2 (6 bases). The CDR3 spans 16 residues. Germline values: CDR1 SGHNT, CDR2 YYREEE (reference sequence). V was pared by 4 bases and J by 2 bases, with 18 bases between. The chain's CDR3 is CASSGTSGDPQETQYF. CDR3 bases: TGTGCCAGCAGCGGGACTTCAGGAGACCCGCAAGAGACCCAGTACTTC.

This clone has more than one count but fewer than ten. The CDR3 protein is CASSDTGQPQHF. The CDR3 DNA is TGCGCCAGCAGTGATACGGGGCAGCCCCAGCATTTT. V usage is TRBV10-1 and J usage is TRBJ1-5; D remains unclear. CDR3 length: 12 amino acids. Trimming removed 3 bases at V and 7 bases at J, with 7 bases between. Germline V gives CDR1 WNHNN, CDR2 SYGVQD (reference sequence).

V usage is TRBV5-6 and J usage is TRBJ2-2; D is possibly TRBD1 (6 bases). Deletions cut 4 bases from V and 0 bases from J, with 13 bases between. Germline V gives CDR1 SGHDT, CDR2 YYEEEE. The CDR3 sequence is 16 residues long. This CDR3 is CASSLKTGSNTGELFF. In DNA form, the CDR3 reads TGTGCCAGCAGCCTAAAAACAGGGTCGAACACCGGGGAGCTGTTTTTT.

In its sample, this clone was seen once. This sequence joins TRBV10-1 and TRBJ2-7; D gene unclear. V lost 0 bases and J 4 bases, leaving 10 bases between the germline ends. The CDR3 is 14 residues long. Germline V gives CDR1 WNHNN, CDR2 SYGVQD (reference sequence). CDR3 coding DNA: TGCGCCAGCAGTGAGTCGGGCAGGTCGTACGAGCAGTACTTC. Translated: CASSESGRSYEQYF.

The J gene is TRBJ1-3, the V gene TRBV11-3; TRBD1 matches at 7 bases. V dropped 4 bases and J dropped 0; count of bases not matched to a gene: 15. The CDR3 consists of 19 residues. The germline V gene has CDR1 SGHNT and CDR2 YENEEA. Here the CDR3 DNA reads TGTGCCAGCAGCTCGGGACAGCAAAAAGTCATCCTCTCTGGAAACACCATATATTTT. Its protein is CASSSGQQKVILSGNTIYF.

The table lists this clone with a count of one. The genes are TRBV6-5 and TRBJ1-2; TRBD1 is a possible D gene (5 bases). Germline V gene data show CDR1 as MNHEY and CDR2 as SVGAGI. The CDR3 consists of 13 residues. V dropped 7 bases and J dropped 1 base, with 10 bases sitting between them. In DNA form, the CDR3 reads TGTGCCAGCATTGGGGGGAATAACTATGGCTACACCTTC. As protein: CASIGGNNYGYTF.

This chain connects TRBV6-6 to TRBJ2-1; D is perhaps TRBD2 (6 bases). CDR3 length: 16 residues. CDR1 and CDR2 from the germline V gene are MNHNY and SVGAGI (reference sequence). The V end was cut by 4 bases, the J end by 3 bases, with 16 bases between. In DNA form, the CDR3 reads TGTGCCAGCAGTTTACGGGGGAAGTCGAGCTACAATGAGCAGTTCTTC. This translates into CASSLRGKSSYNEQFF.

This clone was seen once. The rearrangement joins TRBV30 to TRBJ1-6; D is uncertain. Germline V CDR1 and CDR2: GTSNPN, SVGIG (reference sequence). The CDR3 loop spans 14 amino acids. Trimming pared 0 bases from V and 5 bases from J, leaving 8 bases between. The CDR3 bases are TGTGCCTGGAGTGTATCCCAGGATAATTCACCCCTCCACTTT. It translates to CAWSVSQDNSPLHF.

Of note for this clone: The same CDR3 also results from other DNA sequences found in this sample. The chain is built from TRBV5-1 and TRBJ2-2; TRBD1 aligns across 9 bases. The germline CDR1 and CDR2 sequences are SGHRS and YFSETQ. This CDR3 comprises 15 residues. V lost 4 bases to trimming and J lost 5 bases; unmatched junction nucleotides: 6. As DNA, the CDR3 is TGCGCCAGCAGCGCGGGACAGGGTCTTACCGGGGAGCTGTTTTTT. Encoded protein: CASSAGQGLTGELFF.